This TCR beta chain appears in the sequencing data of a study of blood T cell repertoires in COVID-19. Study-wide context: T cells, B-cell-depleted T cells, or PBMCs supplied cDNA or gDNA.

The germline CDR1 and CDR2 sequences are ENHRY and SYGVKD. The CDR3 runs to 15 residues. The V and J ends lost 3 bases and 5 bases, in that order; junction bases with no gene match: 4. Clones were sequenced by immunoSEQ multiplex PCR, and TCRdb holds only the in-frame ones, with some missing. The sample holds about 200,000 clones; 80% to 90% are singletons and the top ten take about 4.1%. Sequenced material: peripheral blood. The TCR comes from a man aged 50 to 59 with acute or convalescent COVID-19. The chain links TRBV10-3 to TRBJ1-5, with 10 bases aligning to TRBD1. The chain's CDR3 is CAISDGGQGHQPQHF. CDR3 nucleotide sequence: TGTGCCATCAGTGATGGGGGACAGGGGCATCAGCCCCAGCATTTT.